This T cell receptor (beta chain) is drawn from a study of shared clonotypes between healthy human individuals. Study-level background: CD4 naive cells filled three plates per donor, CD4 memory three, CD8 naive two and CD8 memory one.

Naive CD8 isolation took CD45RO-negative cells positively selected for CCR7 and excluded terminally differentiated effector memory CD45RA+ cells. Germline CDR1 and CDR2: SGHTS and YDEGEE. The ends lost 7 bases at V and 6 bases at J; junction bases unmatched: 17. The CDR3 totals 16 residues. The study, taken as a whole, reports: Unshared clonotypes carried lower generation probabilities than those common to all four donors. Clonotype sharing across donors was expected to vary with sequencing depth.

Profiling relied on immunoSEQ multiplex PCR, and the TCRdb table lists in-frame clones only, not all of them. The profile covers a few million clones, with about 93% appearing a single time and over 1.5% taken by the ten largest. Concerning this clone: Its antigen remains unknown.

The origin of this receptor is a man aged 18 to 29 in good health. Some clones in this sample may be carry-over from other donors' samples. The sample consisted of naive CD8+ T cells from PBMCs. The chain combines TRBV5-8 with TRBJ1-2; 8 bases align to TRBD1. CDR3 sequence: CASDRAGGLISHGYTF. The CDR3 nucleotides read TGTGCCAGCGACCGGGCAGGGGGCCTCATAAGCCATGGCTACACCTTC.